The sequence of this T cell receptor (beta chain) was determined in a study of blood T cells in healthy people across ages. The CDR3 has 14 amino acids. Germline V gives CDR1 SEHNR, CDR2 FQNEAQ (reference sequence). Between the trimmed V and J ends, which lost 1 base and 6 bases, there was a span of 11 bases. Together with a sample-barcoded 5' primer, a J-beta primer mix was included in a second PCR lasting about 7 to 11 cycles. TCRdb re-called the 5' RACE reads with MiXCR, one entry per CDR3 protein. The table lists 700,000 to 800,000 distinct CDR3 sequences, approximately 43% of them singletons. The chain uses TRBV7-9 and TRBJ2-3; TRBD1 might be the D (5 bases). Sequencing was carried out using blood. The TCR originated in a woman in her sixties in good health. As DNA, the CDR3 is TGTGCCAGCAGCTTAGAACCCCCAGGGGATACGCAGTATTTT. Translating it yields CASSLEPPGDTQYF. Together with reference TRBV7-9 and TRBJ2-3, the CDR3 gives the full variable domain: DTGVSQNPRHKITKRGQNVTFRCDPISEHNRLYWYRQTLGQGPEFLTYFQNEAQLEKSRLLSDRFSAERPKGSFSTLEIQRTEQGDSAMYLCASSLEPPGDTQYFGPGTRLTVL.